These 17 T cell receptor beta chains originate from one sample sequenced in a study of cytomegalovirus exposure and HLA in healthy donors. PCR involved 60 Vbeta and 13 Jbeta primers. Only in-frame clones appear in the TCRdb table, and some are missing; sequencing was by immunoSEQ multiplex PCR. The sample has about 270,000 clones, around 66% seen once; the top ten hold approximately 2.3%. The sequenced material came from PBMCs. The receptors were gathered from a female donor in good health and CMV-seronegative.

This clone was seen a few times. The chain uses TRBV25-1 and TRBJ2-1, with 13 bases matching TRBD2. CDR1 is MGHDK and CDR2 is SYGVNS in the germline V gene. The CDR3 is 14 residues long. Trimming cost V 3 bases and J 7 bases; bases outside gene matches: 0. CDR3 in DNA: TGTGCCAGCAGTGAGACTAGCGGGAGGAATGAGCAGTTCTTC. It specifies CASSETSGRNEQFF.

This clone was recorded once. V gene TRBV15 combines with J gene TRBJ2-1; 11 bases match TRBD2. CDR1 and CDR2 (germline): LNHNV, YYDKDF (reference sequence). This CDR3 comprises 15 residues. V dropped 3 bases and J dropped 3; count of bases not matched to a gene: 1. In DNA, the CDR3 is TGTGCCACCAGCAGCGGGACTAGCGGCTACAATGAGCAGTTCTTC. It translates to CATSSGTSGYNEQFF.

The table lists this clone with a few counts. The chain links TRBV5-1 to TRBJ2-7; 7 bases agree with TRBD2. CDR3 length: 14 residues. Germline V gene data show CDR1 as SGHRS and CDR2 as YFSETQ. With V trimmed by 2 bases and J by 0 bases, 2 bases remained unmatched. CDR3 protein: CASSFGGSSYEQYF. CDR3 DNA: TGCGCCAGCAGCTTCGGGGGGAGCTCCTACGAGCAGTACTTC.

This chain links TRBV4-1 with TRBJ2-7; D may be TRBD2 (5 bases). V was clipped by 0 bases and J by 0 bases, with 12 bases between them. The germline CDR1 and CDR2 sequences are MGHRA and YSYEKL. The CDR3 spans 16 residues. This chain's CDR3 is CASSQDGRTDSYEQYF. The CDR3 DNA is TGCGCCAGCAGCCAAGATGGCCGGACTGACTCCTACGAGCAGTACTTC.

The V call is TRBV5-6, the J call TRBJ1-1, with TRBD1 matching 12 bases. The trim removed 2 bases at V and 2 bases at J, leaving 7 bases unmatched. CDR1 is SGHDT, CDR2 YYEEEE, per germline. This CDR3 contains 17 residues. The CDR3 region is CASSFLRDRGRNTEAFF. The DNA for the CDR3 is TGTGCCAGCAGCTTTCTTCGGGACAGGGGGCGTAACACTGAAGCTTTCTTT. The full variable domain, in which reference TRBV5-6 and TRBJ1-1 provide the parts outside the CDR3, is DAGVTQSPTHLIKTRGQQVTLRCSPKSGHDTVSWYQQALGQGPQFIFQYYEEEERQRGNFPDRFSGHQFPNYSSELNVNALLLGDSALYLCASSFLRDRGRNTEAFFGQGTRLTVV.

The chain recombines TRBV7-9 with TRBJ1-4, with TRBD1 matching 11 bases. CDR1 is SEHNR, CDR2 FQNEAQ, per germline (reference sequence). The CDR3 runs to 15 residues. J gave up 5 bases and V 5 bases, and 4 bases lay outside the gene matches. CDR3 residues: CASSPRDRGNEKLFF. The CDR3 bases are TGTGCCAGCAGCCCAAGGGACAGGGGGAATGAAAAACTGTTTTTT.

The chain joins TRBV7-9 to TRBJ1-1, with D possibly matching TRBD1 (5 bases). Trimming took off 5 bases at V and 7 bases at J, with 8 bases between the two ends. Germline CDR1 is SEHNR and CDR2 is FQNEAQ (reference sequence). This CDR3 is built from 11 residues. The CDR3 here is CASSGTGEAFF. CDR3 nucleotides: TGTGCCAGCAGCGGTACAGGTGAAGCTTTCTTT.

V and J are TRBV11-3 and TRBJ2-7; the match to TRBD2 covers 11 bases. The CDR3 length is 15 residues. J lost 0 bases, V lost 2 bases, and 0 bases had no gene match. Germline V gives CDR1 SGHNT, CDR2 YENEEA. The CDR3 region has the DNA TGTGCCAGCAGCTTAACTAGCGGGAGCTCCTACGAGCAGTACTTC. Protein sequence: CASSLTSGSSYEQYF.

This clone was seen just once. The chain couples TRBV9 to TRBJ2-1, with 14 positions matching TRBD2. Per germline, CDR1 SGDLS and CDR2 YYNGEE. The V and J ends lost 3 bases and 6 bases, in that order; junction bases with no gene match: 2. This CDR3 has 15 amino acids. CDR3 protein: CASSAGLAGVNEQFF. The CDR3 DNA reads TGTGCCAGCAGCGCGGGACTAGCGGGAGTCAATGAGCAGTTCTTC. Using reference TRBV9 and TRBJ2-1 for the parts outside the CDR3, the full variable domain is DSGVTQTPKHLITATGQRVTLRCSPRSGDLSVYWYQQSLDQGLQFLIQYYNGEERAKGNILERFSAQQFPDLHSELNLSSLELGDSALYFCASSAGLAGVNEQFFGPGTRLTVL.

The rearrangement uses TRBV29-1 and TRBJ2-1; 14 bases fit TRBD2. The CDR3 is 16 amino acids. The germline gives CDR1 SQVTM, CDR2 ANQGSEA. Trimming at V came to 3 bases and at J to 0 bases, leaving 1 base not matched to a gene. CDR3 sequence (DNA): TGCAGCGTTGAGGGGACTAGCGGGAGCTCCTACAATGAGCAGTTCTTC. Translating it yields CSVEGTSGSSYNEQFF.

The J gene is TRBJ2-3, the V gene TRBV7-3; D is possibly TRBD2 (5 bases). CDR1 and CDR2 (germline): SGHTA, FQGTGA. V was shortened by 0 bases and J by 2 bases, with 12 bases between the two germline ends. This CDR3 is built from 16 residues. The CDR3 loop reads CASSLTWTLTTDTQYF. The CDR3 DNA is TGTGCCAGCAGCTTAACGTGGACTCTTACCACAGATACGCAGTATTTT.

The chain links TRBV4-1 to TRBJ2-7; 9 positions agree with TRBD2. This CDR3 is built from 15 residues. Unmatched junction bases numbered 7, after V lost 0 bases and J lost 7 bases. Germline V lookup: CDR1 MGHRA, CDR2 YSYEKL. CDR3 sequence: CASSQDRAGGREQYF. CDR3 coding DNA: TGCGCCAGCAGCCAAGATCGCGCGGGAGGGAGGGAGCAGTACTTC.

The rearrangement links TRBV29-1 to TRBJ1-1; possible D gene TRBD1, 6 bases. CDR3 length equals 14 residues. Germline CDR1 is SQVTM and CDR2 is ANQGSEA. Between the trimmed V and J ends, which lost 4 bases and 1 base, there was a span of 13 bases. The CDR3 coding sequence is TGCAGCGTTGGCAGGGGAGGGTGGAACACTGAAGCTTTCTTT. Translated: CSVGRGGWNTEAFF.

Turning to this clone: Germline and junction disagree at one end, which may indicate a read error. The chain has TRBV2 and TRBJ2-7, with 13 bases fitting TRBD2. CDR1 SNHLY and CDR2 FYNNEI come from the germline V gene. This CDR3 is 14 amino acids long. CDR3 DNA sequence: TGTGCCAGCAGCGAGATTACTAGCGGGAGGGGGGTTTTCTTC. Translating gives CASSEITSGRGVFF.

This chain links TRBV19 with TRBJ1-2; D may be TRBD1 (5 bases). Germline CDR1 is LNHDA and CDR2 is SQIVND (reference sequence). The length of the CDR3 is 14 residues. Deletions cut 3 bases from V and 1 base from J, with 9 bases between. As DNA, the CDR3 is TGTGCCAGTAGTATCTCGACAGTTAACTATGGCTACACCTTC. Amino acids: CASSISTVNYGYTF.

The CDR3 protein is CASSLEWGAQYF. CDR3 coding DNA: TGCGCCAGCAGCTTGGAATGGGGAGCGCAGTATTTT. This chain joins TRBV5-1 and TRBJ2-3; TRBD2 might be the D (5 bases). The V end was cut by 0 bases, the J end by 10 bases, with 9 bases between. Germline CDR1 is SGHRS and CDR2 is YFSETQ. The CDR3 loop spans 12 amino acids.

This chain links TRBV5-1 with TRBJ1-3; 7 bases fit TRBD1. The V segment lost 4 bases and the J segment 2 bases; nucleotides outside the gene matches: 3. Germline assignment: CDR1 SGHRS and CDR2 YFSETQ. The CDR3 extends over 14 amino acids. The CDR3, as DNA: TGCGCCAGCAGCGAGGGGGCAGCTGGAAACACCATATATTTT. It specifies CASSEGAAGNTIYF.